The clone carrying this T cell receptor (beta chain) was counted between two and nine times. Its antigen is still unknown. V was pared by 0 bases and J by 5 bases, with 14 bases between. Germline CDR1 LGHNA, CDR2 YSLEER. CDR3 length equals 16 residues. This sample is drawn from a study of T cells in Graves' hyperthyroidism and ophthalmopathy. The overall study: Blood from the periphery was taken at initial diagnosis, before any treatment.

Amplified regions were TCR beta CDR3 sequences from RNA transcripts. The HTBI primer set drove a first-round RT-PCR of the TCR CDR3. TCRdb independently ran MiXCR on the multiplex PCR reads; one entry per CDR3 protein. Found here are nearly 750,000 distinct CDR3 sequences, 35% of them singletons; the top ten hold around 30%. Study conclusions and caveats: Blood also showed most of the thyroid clonotypes that were expanded above 0.001. A model built on 13 V-J features separated ophthalmopathy from stable hyperthyroidism.

The sequenced sample was blood. This clonotype originated in a woman in her forties with Graves' hyperthyroidism. This sequence joins TRBV4-3 and TRBJ1-5; no definite D call. CDR3 DNA sequence: TGCGCCAGCAGCCAAGATCCAGGTCGGATCGATCAGCCCCAGCATTTT. Its protein product is CASSQDPGRIDQPQHF.